Listed here are 19 T cell receptor beta chains from one sample, sequenced in a study of cytomegalovirus exposure and HLA in healthy donors. PCR primers comprised 60 Vbeta and 13 Jbeta primers. Produced via immunoSEQ multiplex PCR; TCRdb's table is partial and in-frame only. The sample holds around 100,000 clones, approximately 70% seen once. Input material: PBMCs. These TCRs come from a man aged 30 to 45 in good health and CMV-seropositive.

This chain connects TRBV6-1 to TRBJ2-3; TRBD2 agrees at 7 bases. The germline V gene encodes CDR1 MNHNS and CDR2 SASEGT. The CDR3 contains 15 residues. V trimming: 4 bases; J trimming: 1 base; junction bases outside the gene matches: 5. Written as DNA, the CDR3 is TGTGCCAGCAGTGTAGGGAGGGCCGGCACAGATACGCAGTATTTT. It yields the protein CASSVGRAGTDTQYF.

This sequence joins TRBV6-5 and TRBJ1-4; the D is unclear. CDR3 length: 15 residues. V was clipped by 3 bases and J by 0 bases, with 8 bases between them. Germline V gives CDR1 MNHEY, CDR2 SVGAGI. The CDR3 nucleotides read TGTGCCAGCAGTTATTTTGGAGCAACTAATGAAAAACTGTTTTTT. Its translation is CASSYFGATNEKLFF.

This clone was recorded a few times. This chain connects TRBV7-9 to TRBJ2-1; D is perhaps TRBD2 (6 bases). Germline assignment: CDR1 SEHNR and CDR2 FQNEAQ (reference sequence). With 1 base removed from V and 9 bases from J, the gap between germline ends came to 10 bases. This CDR3 has 13 amino acids. The CDR3 is CASSLGTSSEQFF. CDR3 DNA: TGTGCCAGCAGCTTAGGAACTAGCAGTGAGCAGTTCTTC.

This chain joins TRBV12-5 and TRBJ2-6; no clear D. Germline CDR1 and CDR2: LGHNT and FRNRAP. The CDR3 runs to 15 residues. V lost 6 bases and J 0 bases, leaving 9 bases between the germline ends. The CDR3 DNA is TGTGCTAGTGGGGGCTTTTACTCTGGGGCCAACGTCCTGACTTTC. It codes for CASGGFYSGANVLTF.

The J gene is TRBJ2-1, the V gene TRBV6-5; 8 bases line up with TRBD2. The CDR3 extends over 15 amino acids. V trimming: 4 bases; J trimming: 6 bases; junction bases outside the gene matches: 8. Germline-derived CDR1 and CDR2 are MNHEY and SVGAGI. CDR3 coding DNA: TGTGCCAGCAGTTCGGGACTAGAGGGGGGCAATGAGCAGTTCTTC. Translated: CASSSGLEGGNEQFF.

This CDR3 is CASSEIGTVYEQYV. The CDR3 bases are TGTGCCAGCAGTGAGATTGGGACAGTATACGAGCAGTACGTC. This chain connects TRBV6-1 to TRBJ2-7, with 7 bases aligning to TRBD1. The CDR3 contains 14 residues. Germline assignment: CDR1 MNHNS and CDR2 SASEGT. Trimming at V came to 3 bases and at J to 4 bases, leaving 6 bases not matched to a gene.

The chain has TRBV6-6 and TRBJ1-1; 8 bases are shared with TRBD1. V trimming: 5 bases; J trimming: 7 bases; junction bases outside the gene matches: 6. The CDR3 runs to 13 residues. The germline CDR1 and CDR2 sequences are MNHNY and SVGAGI (reference sequence). CDR3 sequence reads: CASSPGQGLEAFF. The CDR3 DNA is TGTGCCAGCAGTCCCGGACAGGGCCTTGAAGCTTTCTTT.

The chain is built from TRBV5-1 and TRBJ2-5; D is undetermined. V shed 0 bases and J shed 2 bases, with 5 bases lying between them. CDR1 SGHRS and CDR2 YFSETQ come from the germline V gene. This CDR3 has 13 residues. Here the CDR3 reads CASSLGQQETQYF. The DNA of the CDR3 is TGCGCCAGCAGCTTGGGTCAGCAAGAGACCCAGTACTTC.

V gene TRBV4-3 combines with J gene TRBJ1-1; 9 bases agree with TRBD1. Per germline, CDR1 LGHNA and CDR2 YSLEER. The V segment lost 3 bases and the J segment 2 bases; nucleotides outside the gene matches: 4. There are 15 residues in the CDR3. The CDR3, as DNA: TGCGCCAGCAGCCATGTGACAGGGGGTAACACTGAAGCTTTCTTT. Translation gives CASSHVTGGNTEAFF.

The chain uses TRBV4-2 and TRBJ1-3, with D perhaps matching TRBD1 (6 bases). Germline CDR1 LGHNA, CDR2 YNFKEQ. V shed 0 bases and J shed 1 base, with 13 bases lying between them. This CDR3 contains 17 residues. CDR3 sequence reads: CASSQEYGDISGNTIYF. The CDR3 nucleotides read TGTGCCAGCAGCCAAGAGTATGGGGACATTTCTGGAAACACCATATATTTT.

The chain has TRBV27 and TRBJ1-2, with TRBD1 matching 7 bases. Germline trimming cut 5 bases from V and 0 bases from J; bases unmatched to any gene: 6. The CDR3 has 15 amino acids. Germline-derived CDR1 and CDR2 are MNHEY and SMNVEV (reference sequence). CDR3 in amino acids: CASSPYRGANYGYTF. For the CDR3, the DNA is TGTGCCAGCAGTCCGTACAGGGGAGCTAACTATGGCTACACCTTC.

The rearrangement links TRBV4-1 to TRBJ2-2, with TRBD2 identical over 13 bases. V shed 1 base and J 5 bases; nucleotides not matched to a gene: 4. Germline-derived CDR1 and CDR2 are MGHRA and YSYEKL. The CDR3 is made up of 17 amino acids. CDR3 loop: CASSQGTSGRVTGELFF. The CDR3 region has the DNA TGCGCCAGCAGCCAAGGAACTAGCGGGAGGGTTACCGGGGAGCTGTTTTTT.

The rearrangement links TRBV13 to TRBJ2-2, with D unresolved. V was cut by 4 bases and J by 1 base, with 10 bases left in between. The CDR3 loop spans 15 amino acids. Germline V gives CDR1 PRHDT, CDR2 FYEKMQ (reference sequence). This chain's CDR3 is CASSSLSGNTGELFF. The CDR3 coding sequence is TGTGCCAGCAGCTCTCTATCGGGGAACACCGGGGAGCTGTTTTTT.

The chain uses TRBV7-2 and TRBJ2-1, with 7 bases that match TRBD2. The CDR3 is 14 amino acids. In germline, CDR1 is SGHTA, CDR2 FQGNSA. The trim removed 0 bases at V and 7 bases at J, leaving 3 bases unmatched. The CDR3 sequence: CASSLAGGPNEQFF. In DNA, the CDR3 is TGTGCCAGCAGCTTAGCGGGAGGGCCAAATGAGCAGTTCTTC.

J is TRBJ1-1 and V is TRBV9; D is perhaps TRBD1 (6 bases). CDR1 is SGDLS, CDR2 YYNGEE, per germline. The CDR3 runs to 14 residues. The germline V and J ends were trimmed by 3 bases and 0 bases, with 9 bases remaining between them. CDR3 amino acids: CASSAGGLNTEAFF. CDR3 DNA: TGTGCCAGCAGCGCGGGGGGCCTGAACACTGAAGCTTTCTTT.

The chain uses TRBV12-5 and TRBJ2-5; 11 bases map to TRBD2. The V gene end was trimmed by 3 bases and the J gene end by 2 bases; junction bases not matched to a gene: 17. The CDR3 loop spans 20 amino acids. Germline loops: CDR1 LGHNT, CDR2 FRNRAP. This CDR3 is CASGFTPIAGGPDWQETQYF. The CDR3, as DNA: TGTGCTAGTGGTTTCACTCCCATAGCGGGAGGGCCAGATTGGCAAGAGACCCAGTACTTC.

The V call is TRBV4-1, the J call TRBJ2-3; the match to TRBD2 covers 11 bases. Germline-derived CDR1 and CDR2 are MGHRA and YSYEKL. The junction had 8 bases not matched to a gene; V was cut back by 4 bases and J by 5 bases. The CDR3 consists of 16 residues. CDR3 in DNA: TGCGCCAGCAGCCTACTAGCGGGAGTGGTAAGAGATACGCAGTATTTT. It encodes CASSLLAGVVRDTQYF.

For this clone: Sequence at one end of the junction differs from germline and may be a read error. The chain links TRBV6-5 to TRBJ2-3; 7 nucleotides align to TRBD1. From germline, CDR1 is MNHEY and CDR2 SVGAGI. This CDR3 spans 15 amino acids. The DNA of the CDR3 is TGTGCCAGCAGTTACTCGGGACAGCCCCCCAGATACGCAGTATTT. The encoded protein is CASSYSGQPPRYAVF.

The chain combines TRBV9 with TRBJ2-5, with a weak D call TRBD2 (6 bases). Germline values: CDR1 SGDLS, CDR2 YYNGEE. The V gene lost 1 base and the J gene lost 4 bases, with 11 bases spanning the gap. The CDR3 spans 14 residues. DNA of the CDR3: TGTGCCAGCAGCGTAAGGGACTCGATAGAGACCCAGTACTTC. The encoded protein is CASSVRDSIETQYF.